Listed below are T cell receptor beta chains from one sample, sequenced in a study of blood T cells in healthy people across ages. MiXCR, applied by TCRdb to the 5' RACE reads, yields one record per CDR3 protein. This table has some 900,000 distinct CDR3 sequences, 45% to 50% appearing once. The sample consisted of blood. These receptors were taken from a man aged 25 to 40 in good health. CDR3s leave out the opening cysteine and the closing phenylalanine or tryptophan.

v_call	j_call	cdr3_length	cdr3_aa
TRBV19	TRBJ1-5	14	ASSPAVWYSNQPQH
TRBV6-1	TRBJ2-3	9	ASSTGINPY
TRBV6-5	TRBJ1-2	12	ASSYPGRGNGYT
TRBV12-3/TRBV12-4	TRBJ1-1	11	ASSDRGRAEAF
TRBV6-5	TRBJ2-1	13	ASSCGQGAYNEQF
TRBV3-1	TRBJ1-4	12	ASSQGDLGEKLF
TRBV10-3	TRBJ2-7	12	AISESLAFYEQY
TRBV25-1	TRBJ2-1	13	ASSDSSHLYNEQF
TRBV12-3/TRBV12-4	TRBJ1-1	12	ASSLGTGLTEAF
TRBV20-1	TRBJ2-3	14	SARKPSGGTTDTQY
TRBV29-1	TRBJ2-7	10	SAGTPSYEQY
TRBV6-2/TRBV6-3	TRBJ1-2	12	ASSWAEIIRGYT
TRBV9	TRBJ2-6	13	ASRLRITGANVLT
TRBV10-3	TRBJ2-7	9	ATGTAHEQY
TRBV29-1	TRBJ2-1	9	GVELYNEQF
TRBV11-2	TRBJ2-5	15	ASSLTSGGPLGETQY
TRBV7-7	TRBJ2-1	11	ASSLIGEGEQF
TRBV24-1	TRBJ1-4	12	ATSDSLQGGKLF
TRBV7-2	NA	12	ASSRELIPYEQY
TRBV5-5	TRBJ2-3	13	ASSPPDSSTDTQY
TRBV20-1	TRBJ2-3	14	SARDPASGSTDTQY
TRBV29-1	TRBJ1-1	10	SVEDRNTVAF
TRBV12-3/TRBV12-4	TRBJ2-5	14	ASSISGGIPPETQY
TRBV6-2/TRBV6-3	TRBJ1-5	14	ASCPPGGVSNQPQH
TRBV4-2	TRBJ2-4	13	ASSQTPGTKNIQY
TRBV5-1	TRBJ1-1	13	ASSLQQDTNTEAF
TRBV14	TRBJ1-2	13	ASSHAVATSYGYT
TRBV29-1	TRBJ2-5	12	SVPGLPLGETQY
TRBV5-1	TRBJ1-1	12	ASSYGQGHTEAF
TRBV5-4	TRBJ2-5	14	ASSSPTSGGQETQY
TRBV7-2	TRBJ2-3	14	ASSLDTAGGTDTQY
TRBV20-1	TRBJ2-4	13	SARGTAEQKNIQY
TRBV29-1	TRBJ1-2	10	SVESDSQYFT
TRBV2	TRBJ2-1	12	ASNGGSGDNEQF
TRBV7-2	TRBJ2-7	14	ASSLRSSGGSHDQY
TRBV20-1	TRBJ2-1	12	SAPSGGTFYEQF
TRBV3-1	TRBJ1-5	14	ASSPTYDSVNQPQH
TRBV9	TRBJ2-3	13	ASSVSSGVGDTQY
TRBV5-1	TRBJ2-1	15	ASSPSPLAGGCNEQF
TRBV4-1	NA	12	ASSLPTGDHEQY
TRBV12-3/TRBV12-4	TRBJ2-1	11	ASSLSAYNEQF
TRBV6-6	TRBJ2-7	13	ASSYSFDRSYEQY
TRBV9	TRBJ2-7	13	ASSALGGPETEQY
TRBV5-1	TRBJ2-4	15	ASSLAGTVLAKNIQY
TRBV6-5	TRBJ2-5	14	ASSYWTGAVQETQY
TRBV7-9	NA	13	ASSGLADPTYEQY
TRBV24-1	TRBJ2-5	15	ATSDSTSGGFYNEQY
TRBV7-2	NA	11	ASSLGGGNEQY
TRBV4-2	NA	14	ASSQDSDSRQGTQY
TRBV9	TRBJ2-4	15	ASSAPGLATAKNIQY
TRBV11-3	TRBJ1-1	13	ASSLVTGMNTEAF
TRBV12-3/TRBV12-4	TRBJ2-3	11	ASSLDSGNMQY
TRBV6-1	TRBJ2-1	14	ASRNGANWGKFEQF
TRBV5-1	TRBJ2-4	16	ASSGGTGGTQAKNIQY
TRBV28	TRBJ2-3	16	ASSPYIARDRETDTQY
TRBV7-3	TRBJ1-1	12	ASSPRQGNTEAF
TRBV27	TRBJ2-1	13	ASSYEIWAPNEQF
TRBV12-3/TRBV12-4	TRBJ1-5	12	ASKYGTANQPQH
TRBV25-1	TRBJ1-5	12	ASSDRGTVQPQH